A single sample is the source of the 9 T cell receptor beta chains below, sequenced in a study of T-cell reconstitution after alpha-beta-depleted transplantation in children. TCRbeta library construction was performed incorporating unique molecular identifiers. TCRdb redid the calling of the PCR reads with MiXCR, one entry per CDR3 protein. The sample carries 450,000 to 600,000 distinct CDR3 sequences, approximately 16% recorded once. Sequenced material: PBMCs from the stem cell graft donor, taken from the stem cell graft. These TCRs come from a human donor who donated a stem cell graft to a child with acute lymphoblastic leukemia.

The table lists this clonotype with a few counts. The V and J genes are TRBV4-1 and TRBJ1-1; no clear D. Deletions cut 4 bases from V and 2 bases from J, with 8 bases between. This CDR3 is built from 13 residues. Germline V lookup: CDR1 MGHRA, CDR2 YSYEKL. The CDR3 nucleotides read TGCGCCAGCAGCCCCGTTAGAAACACTGAAGCTTTCTTT. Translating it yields CASSPVRNTEAFF.

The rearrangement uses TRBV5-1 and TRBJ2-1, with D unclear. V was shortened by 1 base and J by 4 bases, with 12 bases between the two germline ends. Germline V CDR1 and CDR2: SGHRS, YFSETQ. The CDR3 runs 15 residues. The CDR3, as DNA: TGCGCCAGCAGCTTGAGCATTCTCTCGTACAATGAGCAGTTCTTC. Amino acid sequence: CASSLSILSYNEQFF.

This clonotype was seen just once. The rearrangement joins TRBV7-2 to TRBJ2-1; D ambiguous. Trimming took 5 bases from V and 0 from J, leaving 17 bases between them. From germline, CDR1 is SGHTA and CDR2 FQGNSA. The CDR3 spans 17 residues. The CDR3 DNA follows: TGTGCCAGCAGCCCGCCTACCTACTTCAGCTCCTACAATGAGCAGTTCTTC. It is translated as CASSPPTYFSSYNEQFF.

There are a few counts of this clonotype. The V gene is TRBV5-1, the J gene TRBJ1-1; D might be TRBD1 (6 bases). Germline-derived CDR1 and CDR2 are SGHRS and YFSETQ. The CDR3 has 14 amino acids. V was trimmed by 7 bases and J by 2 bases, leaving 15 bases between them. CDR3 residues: CASWGPGHNTEAFF. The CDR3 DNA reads TGCGCCAGCTGGGGGCCGGGGCACAACACTGAAGCTTTCTTT.

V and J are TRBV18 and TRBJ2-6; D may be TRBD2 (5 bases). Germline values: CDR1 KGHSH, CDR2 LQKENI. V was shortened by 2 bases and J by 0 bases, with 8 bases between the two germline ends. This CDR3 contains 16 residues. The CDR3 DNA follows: TGTGCCAGCTCACCAGAGGGCTTCTCTGGGGCCAACGTCCTGACTTTC. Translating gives CASSPEGFSGANVLTF.

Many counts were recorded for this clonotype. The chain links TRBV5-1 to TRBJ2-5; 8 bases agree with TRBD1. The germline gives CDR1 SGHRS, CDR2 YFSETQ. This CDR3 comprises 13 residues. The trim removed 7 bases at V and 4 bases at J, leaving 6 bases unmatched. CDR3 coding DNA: TGCGCCAGCCGAGGACAGGGCGGAGAGACCCAGTACTTC. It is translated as CASRGQGGETQYF.

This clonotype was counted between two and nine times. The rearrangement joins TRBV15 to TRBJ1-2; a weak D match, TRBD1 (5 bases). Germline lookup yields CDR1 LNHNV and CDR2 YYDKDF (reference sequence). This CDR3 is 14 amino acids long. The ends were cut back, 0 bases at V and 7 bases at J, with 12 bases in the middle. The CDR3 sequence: CATSRDSGGGGYTF. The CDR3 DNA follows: TGTGCCACCAGCAGAGATTCGGGGGGTGGTGGCTACACCTTC.

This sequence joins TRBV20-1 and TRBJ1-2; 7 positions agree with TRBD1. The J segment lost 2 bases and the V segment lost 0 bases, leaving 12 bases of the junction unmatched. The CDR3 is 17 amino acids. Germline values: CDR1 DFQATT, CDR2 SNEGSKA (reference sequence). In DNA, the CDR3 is TGCAGTGCTAGAGATAAAAGGCGGGACAGCCTAAACTATGGCTACACCTTC. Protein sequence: CSARDKRRDSLNYGYTF.

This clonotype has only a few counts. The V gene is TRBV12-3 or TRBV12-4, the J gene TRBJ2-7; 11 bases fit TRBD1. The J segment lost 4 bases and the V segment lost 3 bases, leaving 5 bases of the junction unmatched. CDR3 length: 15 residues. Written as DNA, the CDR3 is TGTGCCAGCAGTTTCACCGGGACAGGGGGGTACGAGCAGTACTTC. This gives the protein CASSFTGTGGYEQYF.